This paragraph reports one T cell receptor (beta chain). Its antigen is undetermined. This sample was included in a study of CD8 T cells in Susac syndrome. Study-level results: The study conceded that its TCR sequencing and HLA analysis involved relatively few individuals.

An input of about 0.5 to 1 ug of RNA was subjected to reverse transcription using random hexamers. A multiplex approach, immunoSEQ multiplex PCR, amplified TCR beta CDR3 across 54 Vbeta and 13 Jbeta. TCRdb re-called the immunoSEQ multiplex PCR reads through MiXCR, storing one row per CDR3 protein. The sample includes around 50,000 distinct CDR3 sequences, almost 95% of them seen just once. The source of this sequence is a human donor in good health. The sequencing input was CD8+ T cells from PBMCs.

Here the CDR3 reads CASRKRKPKNIQYF. For the CDR3, the DNA is TGCGCCAGCAGGAAGCGGAAGCCAAAAAACATTCAGTACTTC. The gene calls are TRBV23-1 and TRBJ2-4; tentatively, D is TRBD2 (5 bases). TRBV23-1 is an ORF, and what it does is uncertain. The V end was cut by 6 bases, the J end by 4 bases, with 13 bases between. The CDR3 consists of 14 residues.